This TCR beta chain emerged from a study of blood T cell repertoires in COVID-19. Looking at the study overall: Collection of acute and convalescent COVID-19 samples took place in the United States, Italy and Spain. Sources were T cells, B-cell-depleted T cells, or PBMCs; the material itself was cDNA or gDNA.

Per the germline V gene, CDR1 is MNHNS and CDR2 is SASEGT. The V and J ends lost 5 bases and 1 base, in that order; junction bases with no gene match: 6. The CDR3 runs 15 residues. Per the authors' pipeline: The assay estimated nucleated cells by amplifying reference gene primers. Method: immunoSEQ multiplex PCR; TCRdb's copy keeps in-frame clones and lacks some. The V and J calls and clone size come from that table; D and trimming were worked out from the DNA. The table has about 150,000 clones, roughly four fifths seen once. Sequencing was performed on peripheral blood. J is TRBJ2-3 and V is TRBV6-1, with TRBD2 matching over 7 bases. This TCR was recovered from a human donor with acute or convalescent COVID-19. The donor label of this sample is uncertain. For the CDR3, the DNA is TGTGCCAGCAGTTCCCGACTAGCAGGCACAGATACGCAGTATTTT. The encoded protein is CASSSRLAGTDTQYF.